These 19 T cell receptor beta chains were sequenced from one sample in a study of T cell responses to AZD1222 COVID-19 vaccine. The method was immunoSEQ multiplex PCR; TCRdb's version includes in-frame clones alone and lacks a portion of them. The table has roughly 190,000 clones, 91% seen once. This specimen was peripheral blood, taken 28 days after the second AZD1222 dose. Receptors originate from an adult who received the AZD1222 COVID-19 vaccine.

This chain links TRBV30 with TRBJ1-4; 8 bases match TRBD1. The germline CDR1 and CDR2 sequences are GTSNPN and SVGIG (reference sequence). Trimming cost V 4 bases and J 4 bases; bases outside gene matches: 5. This CDR3 has 14 residues. CDR3 amino acids: CAWMGTGHNEKLFF. CDR3 nucleotide sequence: TGTGCCTGGATGGGGACAGGCCATAATGAAAAACTGTTTTTT.

This sequence joins TRBV18 and TRBJ1-5, with D perhaps TRBD1 (6 bases). The CDR3 spans 15 residues. Germline CDR1 is KGHSH and CDR2 is LQKENI. V was trimmed by 6 bases and J by 0 bases, leaving 12 bases between them. The CDR3 protein is CASSQTGPSNQPQHF. The CDR3 DNA follows: TGTGCCAGCTCGCAGACAGGTCCTAGCAATCAGCCCCAGCATTTT.

The rearrangement uses TRBV2 and TRBJ1-2, with D unclear. V lost 3 bases to trimming and J lost 0 bases, with 8 bases between them. This CDR3 has 14 residues. The germline gives CDR1 SNHLY, CDR2 FYNNEI. The CDR3 is CASSEPGANYGYTF. CDR3 coding DNA: TGTGCCAGCAGTGAGCCCGGAGCTAACTATGGCTACACCTTC.

This clone was detected once. This rearrangement joins TRBV28 to TRBJ1-1; D is unresolved. Germline V gene sequence: CDR1 MDHEN, CDR2 SYDVKM. There are 11 residues in the CDR3. V was trimmed by 6 bases and J by 1 base, leaving 3 bases between them. The CDR3: CASRGNTEAFF. The CDR3 nucleotides read TGTGCCAGCAGGGGGAACACTGAAGCTTTCTTT.

This chain links TRBV6-1 with TRBJ2-1; the D is unclear. Trimming removed 6 bases at V and 6 bases at J, with 24 bases between. Germline CDR1 is MNHNS and CDR2 is SASEGT. The CDR3 contains 17 residues. The CDR3 is CASSENYLVGIGNEQFF. DNA for the CDR3: TGTGCCAGCAGCGAAAACTATCTAGTTGGAATAGGCAATGAGCAGTTCTTC.

J is TRBJ1-1 and V is TRBV19, with no clear D. Germline V gives CDR1 LNHDA, CDR2 SQIVND (reference sequence). The CDR3 runs to 13 residues. Between the trimmed V and J ends, which lost 6 bases and 6 bases, there was a span of 14 bases. CDR3 protein: CASRREGGPEAFF. In nucleotides, the CDR3 is TGTGCCAGTAGAAGGGAGGGAGGACCTGAAGCTTTCTTT.

V is TRBV11-3 and J is TRBJ1-1, with no clear D. The CDR3 is 13 amino acids. V shed 3 bases and J shed 1 base, with 6 bases lying between them. Germline CDR1 and CDR2: SGHNT and YENEEA. The CDR3, as DNA: TGTGCCAGCAGCTTGGCGAGGAACACTGAAGCTTTCTTT. It encodes CASSLARNTEAFF.

The V gene is TRBV6-2 or TRBV6-3, the J gene TRBJ1-1; the match to TRBD1 covers 7 bases. After removal of 3 bases from V and 4 bases from J, the junction contained 8 bases not matched to a gene. This CDR3 is 15 amino acids long. CDR1 is MNHEY, CDR2 SVGEGT, per germline. The CDR3 is CASSYYRGLGTEAFF. CDR3 coding DNA: TGTGCCAGCAGTTATTATAGGGGGCTCGGCACTGAAGCTTTCTTT.

The rearrangement uses TRBV24-1 and TRBJ2-1; D is ambiguous. The V gene lost 7 bases and the J gene lost 6 bases, with 12 bases spanning the gap. The length of the CDR3 is 13 residues. From germline, CDR1 is KGHDR and CDR2 SFDVKD. The DNA for the CDR3 is TGTGCCACCAGGGAGACCTGGGGCAATGAGCAGTTCTTC. It is translated as CATRETWGNEQFF.

The rearrangement uses TRBV18 and TRBJ2-7; TRBD2 matches at 9 bases. Losses at the gene ends were 4 bases for V and 0 bases for J; bases not matched to a gene: 7. Germline V CDR1 and CDR2: KGHSH, LQKENI. This CDR3 is 16 amino acids long. The CDR3 here is CASSQSKREASYEQYF. DNA of the CDR3: TGTGCCAGCTCACAAAGTAAGCGGGAGGCCTCCTACGAGCAGTACTTC.

V is TRBV5-1 and J is TRBJ2-1, with 10 bases matching TRBD1. This CDR3 region has 16 residues. From germline, CDR1 is SGHRS and CDR2 YFSETQ. The V and J ends lost 2 bases and 7 bases, in that order; junction bases with no gene match: 9. CDR3 in DNA: TGCGCCAGCAGCTTAGTAGTAGGGACAGGGGTGAATGAGCAGTTCTTC. It translates to CASSLVVGTGVNEQFF.

This chain uses TRBV27 with TRBJ1-1; a weak D match, TRBD1 (6 bases). The length of the CDR3 is 14 residues. V lost 0 bases and J lost 9, with 14 bases in between. CDR1 and CDR2 from the germline V gene are MNHEY and SMNVEV (reference sequence). CDR3 DNA sequence: TGTGCCAGCAGTTTATCCTTGACAGGAAGTAAAGCTTTCTTT. It codes for CASSLSLTGSKAFF.

The V gene is TRBV5-6, the J gene TRBJ2-2; tentative D call: TRBD2 (5 bases). Trimming left V 1 base short and J 2 bases short, with 15 bases between. The V gene's germline CDR1 is SGHDT and CDR2 YYEEEE. The CDR3 has 17 amino acids. CDR3 in amino acids: CASSLNSLRANTGELFF. The CDR3 nucleotides are TGTGCCAGCAGCTTGAACTCGCTGCGGGCCAACACCGGGGAGCTGTTTTTT. The full variable domain, in which reference TRBV5-6 and TRBJ2-2 provide the parts outside the CDR3, is DAGVTQSPTHLIKTRGQQVTLRCSPKSGHDTVSWYQQALGQGPQFIFQYYEEEERQRGNFPDRFSGHQFPNYSSELNVNALLLGDSALYLCASSLNSLRANTGELFFGEGSRLTVL.

The chain has TRBV27 and TRBJ2-7, with D perhaps TRBD1 or TRBD2 (5 bases each). There are 14 residues in the CDR3. V lost 2 bases and J lost 5, with 13 bases in between. CDR1 and CDR2 (germline): MNHEY, SMNVEV (reference sequence). The CDR3: CASSLRAGTHEQYF. The CDR3 DNA reads as TGTGCCAGCAGTTTACGGGCAGGGACCCACGAGCAGTACTTC.

The table lists this clone with a count of one. This rearrangement joins TRBV19 to TRBJ2-1, with 7 bases aligning to TRBD2. V lost 2 bases, J lost 7 bases, and 8 bases stayed unmatched. This CDR3 contains 15 residues. Germline V gene sequence: CDR1 LNHDA, CDR2 SQIVND (reference sequence). The CDR3: CASSIWAGDENEQFF. Here the CDR3 DNA reads TGTGCCAGTAGTATATGGGCGGGAGATGAGAATGAGCAGTTCTTC.

V and J are TRBV2 and TRBJ1-6; 9 bases map to TRBD1. This CDR3 has 15 amino acids. With 6 bases clipped from V and 3 bases from J, the junction kept 3 bases outside the gene matches. Germline CDR1 and CDR2: SNHLY and FYNNEI. CDR3 loop: CASSPTGGYNSPLHF. In nucleotides, the CDR3 is TGTGCCAGCAGCCCGACAGGGGGCTATAATTCACCCCTCCACTTT.

The J gene is TRBJ2-2, the V gene TRBV19; 8 bases agree with TRBD2. The CDR3 loop spans 15 amino acids. Germline V gene data show CDR1 as LNHDA and CDR2 as SQIVND (reference sequence). The V and J ends lost 6 bases and 5 bases, in that order; junction bases with no gene match: 8. The CDR3 bases are TGTGCCAGTAGCACTCCGGGGGGGTTGACCGGGGAGCTGTTTTTT. It encodes CASSTPGGLTGELFF.

The CDR3 loop is CAWSVPGTGVYEQYF. CDR3 coding DNA: TGTGCCTGGAGCGTACCCGGGACAGGGGTCTACGAGCAGTACTTC. The chain links TRBV30 to TRBJ2-7, with TRBD1 matching 10 bases. The length of the CDR3 is 15 residues. Germline loops: CDR1 GTSNPN, CDR2 SVGIG (reference sequence). Trimming at V came to 3 bases and at J to 3 bases, leaving 8 bases not matched to a gene.

This chain links TRBV18 with TRBJ1-6; perhaps TRBD1 as D (6 bases). The CDR3 consists of 13 residues. In germline, CDR1 is KGHSH, CDR2 LQKENI. The ends were cut back, 5 bases at V and 6 bases at J, with 8 bases in the middle. The CDR3 sequence: CASSKGVNSPLHF. The CDR3 DNA reads as TGTGCCAGCTCAAAGGGGGTTAATTCACCCCTCCACTTT.